These 5 T cell receptor beta chains came from one sample sequenced in a study of OX40 agonist ivuxolimab in advanced cancers. The table came from immunoSEQ multiplex PCR; TCRdb's copy has only in-frame clones and leaves some out. The sample lists under 55,000 clones, approximately 87% occurring once. Source: CD4+ or CD8+ T cells sorted from blood, taken in a trial of the OX40 agonist ivuxolimab. All receptors come from an adult with an advanced solid tumor such as melanoma, head and neck, liver or kidney cancer.

The chain couples TRBV19 to TRBJ1-1, with no clear D. Trimming stripped 3 bases from V and 4 bases from J, with 18 bases between. Germline CDR1 reads LNHDA; CDR2 reads SQIVND (reference sequence). This CDR3 has 16 residues. The CDR3 DNA reads as TGTGCCAGTAGTATTGGTGGGGAATTCAGCTTCACTGAAGCTTTCTTT. Translation gives CASSIGGEFSFTEAFF.

V and J are TRBV6-5 and TRBJ1-1; perhaps TRBD1 as D (6 bases). Germline lookup yields CDR1 MNHEY and CDR2 SVGAGI. The CDR3 is made up of 14 amino acids. V lost 4 bases, J lost 1 base, and 10 bases lay in between. The CDR3, as DNA: TGTGCCAGCAGTTCAGGGGTCGGGAACACTGAAGCTTTCTTT. The encoded protein is CASSSGVGNTEAFF.

The V and J genes are TRBV18 and TRBJ2-5, with D perhaps matching TRBD2 (5 bases). The germline CDR1 and CDR2 sequences are KGHSH and LQKENI. V lost 6 bases, J lost 0 bases, and 8 bases lay in between. The CDR3 covers 13 residues. The CDR3 DNA follows: TGTGCCAGCTCGGGCGGGTACCAAGAGACCCAGTACTTC. Encoded protein: CASSGGYQETQYF.

The rearrangement joins TRBV19 to TRBJ2-1; 8 bases match TRBD2. The length of the CDR3 is 16 residues. Germline CDR1 is LNHDA and CDR2 is SQIVND (reference sequence). The V gene end was trimmed by 5 bases and the J gene end by 6 bases; junction bases not matched to a gene: 12. CDR3 in amino acids: CASSLSRGGDPNEQFF. As DNA, the CDR3 is TGTGCCAGTAGTTTGAGCCGGGGGGGCGACCCCAATGAGCAGTTCTTC.

As concerns this clone: In the same sample, other DNA sequences code for this CDR3. The chain has TRBV5-1 and TRBJ2-3, with 9 bases that match TRBD2. The ends lost 5 bases at V and 2 bases at J; junction bases unmatched: 6. CDR1 is SGHRS, CDR2 YFSETQ, per germline. This CDR3 is built from 15 residues. The CDR3 DNA reads as TGCGCCAGCAGTCCGACTAGCGGACCCACAGATACGCAGTATTTT. Residues: CASSPTSGPTDTQYF.